This paragraph covers one TCR beta chain sequence. The junction does not match germline at one end; this may be a read error. The PCR employed 60 Vbeta primers together with 13 Jbeta primers. Clones were sequenced by immunoSEQ multiplex PCR, and TCRdb holds only the in-frame ones, with some missing. The sample records about 150,000 clones, 79% being singletons. This entry belongs to a study of cytomegalovirus exposure and HLA in healthy donors. Germline V CDR1 and CDR2: MGHDK, SYGVNS. The CDR3 runs 14 residues. The chain joins TRBV25-1 to TRBJ2-7, with 9 bases identical to TRBD1. The source of this sequence is a man aged 45-60 years in good health and CMV-seropositive. The sample taken for sequencing was PBMCs. The CDR3 region has the DNA TGTGCCAGCACTGAAACAGGGGGCTCTTACGAGCAGTACTTC. It translates to CASTETGGSYEQYF.